This T cell receptor beta chain originates from a study of T cell clonality in common variable immunodeficiency. Blood samples were heparinized, about 5 to 9 ml per donor. This CDR3 is 16 amino acids long. Germline lookup yields CDR1 SGHVS and CDR2 FQNEAQ. Trimming took off 5 bases at V and 4 bases at J, with 18 bases between the two ends. The repertoire was sequenced with immunoSEQ multiplex PCR; TCRdb's copy has only in-frame clones and lacks some. The sample includes about 52,000 clones, none of them occurring once. Study results and limitations: Patient heterogeneity in the CVID cohort limited correlations between repertoire features and clinical complications. Compared with controls, CVID subjects had fewer shared TCRbeta clones. Common variable immunodeficiency TCR beta sequences reportedly had fewer deletions and N-nucleotide insertions.

As concerns this clone: Antigen unknown. With the read ending 3 residues before the CDR3 end, the germline J gene is used to fill in that end.

The rearrangement joins TRBV7-8 to TRBJ2-1; possibly TRBD1 for D (6 bases). Sequencing used peripheral blood mononuclear cells. The sequence came from a person aged 18 to 70 in good health. The chain's CDR3 is CASSPTGTRDYNEQFF. The covered CDR3 bases are TGTGCCAGCAGCCCCACCGGGACACGGGATTACAATGAG.